A single sample gave rise to the 27 T cell receptor beta chains below, sequenced in a study of blood T cells in healthy people across ages. Using a J-beta primer mix together with a sample-barcoded 5' primer, a second PCR was run for roughly 7 to 11 cycles. TCRdb called the 5' RACE reads again in MiXCR, with one record for every CDR3 protein. The sample holds about 800,000 distinct CDR3 sequences, nearly 60% seen once. Sequences were obtained from blood. These TCRs come from a man under 40 in good health.

V is TRBV20-1 and J is TRBJ1-1; unclear D gene. Germline V gives CDR1 DFQATT, CDR2 SNEGSKA (reference sequence). The CDR3 consists of 14 residues. Trimming shortened V by 3 bases and J by 5 bases, and 16 bases separated the two germline ends. The CDR3 protein is CSASFPEARTEAFF. The DNA of the CDR3 is TGCAGTGCTAGCTTTCCGGAGGCCCGTACTGAAGCTTTCTTT.

The chain links TRBV7-2 to TRBJ2-3; 13 bases line up with TRBD2. The CDR3 loop spans 14 amino acids. Germline CDR1 reads SGHTA; CDR2 reads FQGNSA. Trimming cost V 5 bases and J 7 bases; bases outside gene matches: 3. The CDR3 is CASSQGLAGYTQYF. The DNA of the CDR3 is TGTGCCAGCAGCCAGGGACTAGCGGGATATACGCAGTATTTT.

The rearrangement uses TRBV20-1 and TRBJ2-7; 7 bases fit TRBD2. J lost 0 bases, V lost 3 bases, and 5 bases had no gene match. Germline-derived CDR1 and CDR2 are DFQATT and SNEGSKA (reference sequence). The CDR3 covers 14 residues. The CDR3 sequence is CSASTPSGSYEQYF. The CDR3 nucleotides are TGCAGTGCTAGTACGCCTAGCGGCTCCTACGAGCAGTACTTC.

This clonotype showed up just a few times. The V and J genes are TRBV25-1 and TRBJ1-6; no definite D call. The CDR3 spans 14 residues. V shed 6 bases and J shed 6 bases, with 12 bases lying between them. Germline CDR1 is MGHDK and CDR2 is SYGVNS. CDR3 nucleotide sequence: TGTGCCAGCAGCTCAATACGGACTAATTCACCCCTCCACTTT. Translation: CASSSIRTNSPLHF.

The rearrangement uses TRBV29-1 and TRBJ2-3; no firm D call. Germline CDR1 is SQVTM and CDR2 is ANQGSEA. V lost 2 bases to trimming and J lost 1 base, with 7 bases between them. CDR3 length: 13 residues. The CDR3 bases are TGCAGCGTTGAAATATACGGCACAGATACGCAGTATTTT. Protein: CSVEIYGTDTQYF.

The chain is built from TRBV10-3 and TRBJ1-1; possible D gene TRBD1, 5 bases. Between the trimmed V and J ends, which lost 0 bases and 1 base, there was a span of 12 bases. From germline, CDR1 is ENHRY and CDR2 SYGVKD. The CDR3 sequence is 16 residues long. In nucleotides, the CDR3 is TGTGCCATCAGTGAGTCGATTCGAGGGGAGAACACTGAAGCTTTCTTT. Amino acid sequence: CAISESIRGENTEAFF.

This clonotype was recorded a few times. V is TRBV7-9 and J is TRBJ1-2; 7 nucleotides align to TRBD1. V was clipped by 5 bases and J by 6 bases; unmatched bases: 9. The CDR3 contains 14 residues. CDR1 and CDR2 (germline): SEHNR, FQNEAQ (reference sequence). The chain's CDR3 is CASSLPQGGNGYTF. CDR3 sequence (DNA): TGTGCCAGCAGCCTACCTCAGGGGGGGAATGGCTACACCTTC.

The chain combines TRBV4-2 with TRBJ2-5, with 12 bases fitting TRBD2. Germline lookup yields CDR1 LGHNA and CDR2 YNFKEQ. There are 15 residues in the CDR3. Germline trimming cut 4 bases from V and 4 bases from J; bases unmatched to any gene: 4. CDR3 DNA: TGTGCCAGCAGCCGGACTAGCGGGAACTCAGAGACCCAGTACTTC. Residues: CASSRTSGNSETQYF.

V and J are TRBV27 and TRBJ2-3; 8 nucleotides line up with TRBD2. CDR1 MNHEY and CDR2 SMNVEV come from the germline V gene (reference sequence). The CDR3 is made up of 15 amino acids. The J segment lost 4 bases and the V segment lost 5 bases, leaving 8 bases of the junction unmatched. CDR3 sequence reads: CASSTTIGRADTQYF. CDR3 nucleotide sequence: TGTGCCAGCAGTACCACTATCGGGAGGGCAGATACGCAGTATTTT.

The genes are TRBV5-1 and TRBJ2-5; 8 nucleotides align to TRBD2. This CDR3 is 18 amino acids long. Germline CDR1 reads SGHRS; CDR2 reads YFSETQ. V was clipped by 3 bases and J by 5 bases; unmatched bases: 18. The CDR3: CASSSSRVYSGVYETQYF. CDR3 DNA sequence: TGCGCCAGCAGCTCCAGCAGGGTGTATAGCGGGGTGTACGAGACCCAGTACTTC.

Concerning this clonotype: A read error may explain this, as a much larger clone is one base away. The CDR3 protein is CSVNEQFF. CDR3 nucleotide sequence: TGCAGCGTTAACGAGCAGTTCTTC. The rearrangement uses TRBV29-1 and TRBJ2-1; unclear D gene. Germline CDR1 is SQVTM and CDR2 is ANQGSEA. This CDR3 comprises 8 residues. V was trimmed by 5 bases and J by 10 bases, leaving 3 bases between them.

The chain combines TRBV7-2 with TRBJ2-1; D is uncertain. Trimming removed 10 bases from V and 8 bases from J, with 15 bases in between. The CDR3 consists of 12 residues. Germline V CDR1 and CDR2: SGHTA, FQGNSA. CDR3 loop: CATWTDWDEQFF. CDR3 nucleotides: TGTGCCACCTGGACCGATTGGGATGAGCAGTTCTTC. Full variable domain (remainder filled in from reference TRBV7-2 and TRBJ2-1): GAGVSQSPSNKVTEKGKDVELRCDPISGHTALYWYRQSLGQGLEFLIYFQGNSAPDKSGLPSDRFSAERTGGSVSTLTIQRTQQEDSAVYLCATWTDWDEQFFGPGTRLTVL.

The V and J genes are TRBV7-2 and TRBJ2-3; D is unclear. V lost 4 bases, J lost 4 bases, and 12 bases lay in between. The CDR3 length is 14 residues. Germline CDR1 and CDR2: SGHTA and FQGNSA. CDR3 sequence reads: CASSSWSGSDTQYF. The CDR3 DNA reads as TGTGCCAGCAGCTCGTGGAGTGGGTCAGATACGCAGTATTTT.

This chain joins TRBV7-2 and TRBJ2-4, with D possibly being TRBD1 (5 bases). The J call may not be correct, given that the DNA end is closer to TRBJ2-7. Germline loops: CDR1 SGHTA, CDR2 FQGNSA. There are 15 residues in the CDR3. The CDR3 DNA is TGTGCCAGCAGCTTGGGGCAAACGCTCTTCTACGAGCAGTACTTC. This translates into CASSLGQTLFYEQYF.

This sequence joins TRBV20-1 and TRBJ1-2; 7 positions agree with TRBD1. The J segment lost 4 bases and the V segment lost 1 base, leaving 12 bases of the junction unmatched. The germline gives CDR1 DFQATT, CDR2 SNEGSKA (reference sequence). The CDR3 runs 16 residues. The CDR3 reads CSARAGTEIFGYGYTF. DNA of the CDR3: TGCAGTGCTAGAGCCGGGACAGAAATCTTCGGCTATGGCTACACCTTC.

A single count supports this clonotype. The genes are TRBV4-1 and TRBJ2-1; 10 nucleotides align to TRBD2. The germline gives CDR1 MGHRA, CDR2 YSYEKL. Trimming took 2 bases from V and 7 from J; bases not matched to a gene: 5. This CDR3 comprises 15 residues. Here the CDR3 DNA reads TGCGCCAGCAGCCAACTAGCGGGAGTTTTTAATGAGCAGTTCTTC. Translation gives CASSQLAGVFNEQFF.

The genes are TRBV7-9 and TRBJ1-6; D is ambiguous. V was clipped by 1 base and J by 10 bases, with 8 bases between them. There are 13 residues in the CDR3. Germline V gene lookup returns CDR1 SEHNR and CDR2 FQNEAQ (reference sequence). CDR3 in amino acids: CASSLDLGSPLHF. The CDR3 nucleotides read TGTGCCAGCAGCTTAGACTTAGGCTCACCCCTCCACTTT.

The CDR3 coding sequence is TGTGCCAGCAGCCGGACCGGGACTACATTTTACGAGCAGTACTTC. Translating it yields CASSRTGTTFYEQYF. This chain links TRBV6-5 with TRBJ2-7; TRBD2 matches 7 bases. V shed 6 bases and J 4 bases; nucleotides not matched to a gene: 12. CDR1 is MNHEY, CDR2 SVGAGI, per germline. The CDR3 contains 15 residues.

The V call is TRBV12-3 or TRBV12-4, the J call TRBJ2-5, with 7 bases matching TRBD2. This CDR3 has 12 residues. The ends lost 8 bases at V and 5 bases at J; junction bases unmatched: 5. This CDR3 reads CASSGTKETQYF. The CDR3 DNA follows: TGTGCCAGCTCCGGGACTAAGGAGACCCAGTACTTC.

The J gene is TRBJ2-7, the V gene TRBV20-1, with TRBD1 matching 10 bases. The J call is in doubt because the DNA end fits TRBJ2-5 better. This CDR3 is 13 amino acids long. Germline assignment: CDR1 DFQATT and CDR2 SNEGSKA (reference sequence). The CDR3 spells CRAQTGGVETQYF. For the CDR3, the DNA is TGCAGAGCTCAGACAGGGGGCGTTGAGACCCAGTACTTC.

The chain combines TRBV20-1 with TRBJ2-5; 9 nucleotides align to TRBD2. Trimming at V came to 3 bases and at J to 0 bases, leaving 5 bases not matched to a gene. CDR3 length: 15 residues. Germline V CDR1 and CDR2: DFQATT, SNEGSKA (reference sequence). CDR3 coding DNA: TGCAGTGCTAGGGCAATAGCGGGAGACCAAGAGACCCAGTACTTC. Its translation is CSARAIAGDQETQYF.

The J gene is TRBJ2-1, the V gene TRBV25-1; tentative D call: TRBD1 (6 bases). The germline gives CDR1 MGHDK, CDR2 SYGVNS. Between the trimmed V and J ends, which lost 6 bases and 8 bases, there was a span of 20 bases. The CDR3 sequence is 15 residues long. The CDR3 loop is CASSPPGTRSHEQFF. CDR3 nucleotides: TGTGCCAGCAGCCCCCCCGGGACAAGGTCTCATGAGCAGTTCTTC.

As for this clonotype: The junction departs from the called germline gene at one end, perhaps through a read error. This chain links TRBV5-1 with TRBJ2-7, with 9 bases matching TRBD2. The CDR3 sequence is 15 residues long. Germline V lookup: CDR1 SGHRS, CDR2 YFSETQ. The CDR3 DNA is TGTGCCAGCAGTTTTGCGGGAGGGCCCTCCTACGAGCAGTACTTC. This codes for CASSFAGGPSYEQYF.

The chain couples TRBV12-3 or TRBV12-4 to TRBJ2-1, with D unclear. V lost 7 bases and J lost 13, with 20 bases in between. CDR3 length equals 13 residues. The CDR3 bases are TGTGCCAGCAAAATGAAAGCGCACTCTAGTCAGTTCTTC. Translated: CASKMKAHSSQFF.

The chain combines TRBV9 with TRBJ2-1, with TRBD2 matching 9 bases. The CDR3 is made up of 15 amino acids. Germline loops: CDR1 SGDLS, CDR2 YYNGEE. V dropped 1 base and J dropped 4; count of bases not matched to a gene: 3. Written as DNA, the CDR3 is TGTGCCAGCAGCGTAACGCGGGGGGGATACAATGAGCAGTTCTTC. It yields the protein CASSVTRGGYNEQFF.

Comment on this clonotype: A much larger clonotype is one base distant, so this may be a read error. The chain links TRBV7-7 to TRBJ2-4, with 8 positions matching TRBD2. The germline gives CDR1 SSHAT, CDR2 FNYEAQ (reference sequence). The CDR3 is made up of 16 amino acids. Trimming cost V 5 bases and J 13 bases; bases outside gene matches: 19. The CDR3 spells CASSEPAGAMDNEQYF. The CDR3 nucleotides read TGTGCCAGCAGCGAACCAGCGGGGGCAATGGACAATGAGCAGTACTTC.

This clonotype was counted a few times. The V call is TRBV6-5, the J call TRBJ1-1; a weak D match, TRBD1 (5 bases). Looked up from germline, CDR1 is MNHEY and CDR2 is SVGAGI. V was shortened by 0 bases and J by 3 bases, with 11 bases between the two germline ends. The CDR3 runs to 15 residues. The CDR3 here is CASSYSGLRDTEAFF. The CDR3 bases are TGTGCCAGCAGTTACTCGGGGCTCAGGGACACTGAAGCTTTCTTT.